This TCR beta chain was identified in a study of blood T cell repertoires in COVID-19. Study information: COVID-19 samples, acute and convalescent, were from the United States, Italy and Spain. Nucleic acid was either cDNA or gDNA, and it came from T cells, B-cell-depleted T cells, or PBMCs.

This CDR3 has 14 amino acids. From germline, CDR1 is DFQATT and CDR2 SNEGSKA (reference sequence). With V trimmed by 3 bases and J by 3 bases, 8 bases remained unmatched. Authors' processing steps: Estimated nucleated cell counts came from reference gene primer amplification. The assay was immunoSEQ multiplex PCR, and TCRdb's table has in-frame clones only and misses some. D and trimming come from the DNA, and the V and J calls and clone size come from that table. Counted here are under 300,000 clones, roughly four fifths occurring once; the ten biggest clones make up less than 3.5%. The specimen was peripheral blood. The clonotype comes from a young woman with acute or convalescent COVID-19. This chain uses TRBV20-1 with TRBJ2-7, with 7 bases lining up with TRBD1. CDR3 bases: TGCAGTGCTAGTGGTACAGGGGCCGACTACGAGCAGTACTTC. Amino acid sequence: CSASGTGADYEQYF.